One T cell receptor (beta chain) is described in this entry. The target of this receptor is not known. Base-call qualities are not available, and no considerably larger clone is one nucleotide away. Including cysteine and phenylalanine, the CDR3 has 13 amino acids. Here the CDR3 DNA is all that survives: 39 bases in frame from base 1. Looking up the germline V gene yields CDR1 ENHRY and CDR2 SYGVKD. A distance of 12 bases separates the germline ends of V and J, which lose 5 bases and 5 bases respectively. This sample stems from a study of CD8+CD57+ T cells in acquired aplastic anemia (dated by TCRdb to between 2018 and 2020). Context from the whole study: A mean of approximately 3 ug of DNA, ranging from about 0.2 to 27.4 ug, was extracted from sorted CD4+ and CD8+ cells. CD8+CD57+ expansion was defined as frequency above the mean frequency observed in healthy subjects. The paper's findings and limits, for the study overall: CD8+ Simpson's diversity did not differ significantly between patients and healthy controls (P=0.060). Some 27 CD8+ CDR3 sequences were found in both patients and controls but appeared to be highly expressed in patients and within the immunodominant clones of the patients.

Flow cytometry had shown CD8+CD57+ cell expansion in the patients selected for sequencing. All patients had severe acquired aplastic anemia diagnosed by International Study of Aplastic Anemia and Agranulocytosis and Camitta criteria. No therapy had been received by the patients at the time of blood sampling. The study deep-sequenced TCR repertoires of sorted CD4+ and CD8+ blood T cells from severe aplastic anemia patients and healthy subjects. In the USA, patient enrollment took place under clinicaltrials.gov protocols 00001620, 01623167, 00001397, 00071045, 00081523 and 00961064. Ficoll-Paque density gradient centrifugation was used to isolate peripheral blood mononuclear cells. Before DNA extraction, CD4+ and CD8+ T cells were sorted with FACS or magnetic beads. Profiling of TCR beta VDJ combinations and CDR3 sequences used genomic DNA as the template. An Illumina HiSeq 2000 was the platform used for TCR repertoire sequencing. Under the source paper's analysis protocol: Repertoire assessment relied on Simpson's diversity index, CDR3 size and DJ length profiles, and TRBV/TRBJ rearrangement plots. The immunodominant clone was defined as the most abundant DNA sequence in deep sequencing data. CDR3 amino acid sequences were checked for sharing across subjects and were also compared against the VDJdb database and published repertoires. Using fastp at Q25 and MiXCR, TCRdb reprocessed the public reads and kept productive beta chains. CDR3 protein duplicates are merged, each entry listing the most common genes and DNA. The V and J calls follow TCRdb's processing rather than the paper's. Counted in this sample were just over 450,000 distinct CDR3 sequences; around 30% of them appeared once. Together, the top ten hold approximately 0.82% of the sample.

Sample: sorted CD4+, CD8+, or CD8+CD57+ T cells (not recorded which) from PBMCs. The receptor was derived from a human donor with aplastic anemia. Recombination linked TRBV10-3 to TRBJ1-2; a tentative D call is TRBD1 (5 bases match). The CDR3 sequence is CAISNGAGYGYTF. At the DNA level, the sequence is TGTGCCATCAGTAATGGGGCTGGGTATGGCTACACCTTC.